The clone carrying this TCR beta chain appeared many times. Measured with immunoSEQ multiplex PCR; TCRdb has only the in-frame clones, and not every one. The sample records roughly 380,000 clones, around 86% being singletons. The data derive from a study of Ad26.COV2.S vaccination and SARS-CoV-2 variants. Study information: Participants got Ad26.COV2.S intramuscularly, once or twice 56 days apart.

Sample treatment: approximately 18 received Ad26.COV2.S at low or high dose, single or two shots; roughly five received placebo; per-sample allocation not given. Specimens were obtained on day 63 following the first vaccine or placebo injection. V lost 8 bases to trimming and J lost 8 bases; unmatched junction nucleotides: 1. The CDR3 contains 11 residues. Sequences were derived from peripheral blood, sampled in a trial of Ad26.COV2.S vaccine versus placebo. The receptor was isolated from a person aged 18-60 years who received the Ad26.COV2.S COVID-19 vaccine or a placebo. The V call is TRBV12-3 or TRBV12-4, the J call TRBJ1-2; TRBD1 aligns across 11 bases. DNA of the CDR3: TGTGCCAGCGGACAGGGGGCAGGCTACACCTTC. It translates to CASGQGAGYTF.